The rows below give T cell receptor beta chains drawn from one sample of a study of radiotherapy plus CTLA-4 blockade in lung cancer. Sequencing was performed with immunoSEQ multiplex PCR; in TCRdb, only in-frame clones are kept and a portion is missing. The sample lists 40,000 to 50,000 clones, 80% to 85% occurring once. The material sequenced was peripheral blood, taken from a patient treated with radiotherapy plus ipilimumab. The receptors shown here come from a human donor with non-small cell lung cancer who had stable disease on radiotherapy plus ipilimumab. CDR3s include the opening cysteine and the closing phenylalanine or tryptophan. Fields, in order: V gene, D gene, clone size, J gene, CDR3 DNA, CDR3 protein. The D gene is left open where the match is weak. A row's size may be missing; if present it is once, few, many or a size class.

TRBV28,TRBD2,-,TRBJ2-7,TGTGCCAGCAGTTTTTTCGCCGGGACTAGCGAGCAGTACTTC,CASSFFAGTSEQYF
TRBV5-1,TRBD2,-,TRBJ2-3,TGCGCCAGCAGCCCCCTCGGAACTAGCGGGAGGGGATTTTTCCCAGATACGCAGTATTTT,CASSPLGTSGRGFFPDTQYF
TRBV11-3,TRBD1,few,TRBJ2-7,TGTGCCAGCAGCCCCGGACAGGGGGACGAGCAGTACTTC,CASSPGQGDEQYF
TRBV6-5,-,-,TRBJ2-7,TGTGCCAGCAGTTACTCTAGCCAGGGCAAATCCTACGAGCAGTACTTC,CASSYSSQGKSYEQYF
TRBV7-2,-,-,TRBJ2-1,TGTGCCAGCAGCGGAGGGCGGGCCCCGGGTAATGAGCAGTTCTTC,CASSGGRAPGNEQFF
TRBV7-2,TRBD1,-,TRBJ1-2,TGTGCCAGCAGCTCCAGGGGGGCCTATGGCTACACCTTC,CASSSRGAYGYTF
TRBV28,-,-,TRBJ2-7,TGTGCCAGCAGTTTATCTCCGTACGAGCAGTACTTC,CASSLSPYEQYF
TRBV19,-,-,TRBJ1-1,TGTGCCAGTATACAGACAGCGAACACTGAAGCTTTCTTT,CASIQTANTEAFF
TRBV5-1,TRBD1,-,TRBJ1-4,TGCGCCAGCAGCTTGGGCGGGACAGGGGACGGGAAACTGTTTTTT,CASSLGGTGDGKLFF
TRBV11-2,-,-,TRBJ2-5,TGTGCCAGCAGCCCCTCAGGCACAGCTCAAGAGACCCAGTACTTC,CASSPSGTAQETQYF
TRBV5-4,TRBD2,few,TRBJ2-2,TGTGCCAGCAGCTCAGTAGCGGGAGGTGGGGAGCTGTTTTTT,CASSSVAGGGELFF
TRBV28,TRBD2,-,TRBJ2-1,TGTGCCAGCAGTCCCCTTAGCGGGAGGCACAATGAGCAGTTCTTC,CASSPLSGRHNEQFF
TRBV10-3,TRBD1,-,TRBJ2-1,TGTGCCATCAGTGAGTCACCTCTCGGACAGGTTTCTAATGAGCAGTTCTTC,CAISESPLGQVSNEQFF
TRBV27,-,once,TRBJ2-2,TGTGCCAGCAGTTTATCAGCACAGGGAGGGACCGGGGAGCTGTTTTTT,CASSLSAQGGTGELFF
TRBV6-6,TRBD2,-,TRBJ2-5,TGTGCCAGCAGTTACGGTCCTAGCGGAGGGCAAGAGACCCAGTACTTC,CASSYGPSGGQETQYF
TRBV10-3,TRBD1,-,TRBJ2-7,TGTGCCATCAGCGCCGGGACAGGAAGCTCCTACGAGCAGTACTTC,CAISAGTGSSYEQYF
TRBV2,-,once,TRBJ1-2,TGTGCCCGACAGGACTCTCGCTCCCTCTATGGCTACACCTTC,CARQDSRSLYGYTF
TRBV5-8,TRBD2,-,TRBJ2-5,TGTGCCAGCAGCTTGGGACTAGCGGACCAAGAGACCCAGTACTTC,CASSLGLADQETQYF
TRBV5-1,-,-,TRBJ2-5,TGCGCCAGCAGTACAAGCGTAACGCCCCAGGAGACCCAGTACTTC,CASSTSVTPQETQYF
TRBV2,-,few,TRBJ2-2,TGTGCCAGCAGGGCCCGACTAGACCCCGGGGAGCTGTTTTTT,CASRARLDPGELFF
TRBV28,-,once,TRBJ1-5,TGTGCCAGCAGATATAGTCTCAGGGTTGGGGTTAGCAATCAGCCCCAGCATTTT,CASRYSLRVGVSNQPQHF